These 5 T cell receptor beta chains were sequenced from one sample in a study of identical twins. TCRdb analysed the 5' RACE reads with MiXCR anew, one entry per CDR3 protein. The sample contains about 520,000 distinct CDR3 sequences, roughly a fifth of which appear only once. The same data also contributed to another study, on T cells expressing NK-cell markers.

Sequencing was performed on CD4+ T cells sorted from blood. These receptors came from a woman aged 18 to 35 in good health.

This clonotype came up many times. This sequence joins TRBV6-6 and TRBJ2-4; D gene uncertain. The CDR3 length is 22 residues. V was trimmed by 3 bases and J by 0 bases, leaving 30 bases between them. The V gene's germline CDR1 is MNHNY and CDR2 SVGAGI (reference sequence). The CDR3 DNA follows: TGTGCCAGCAGTTATCAGGATCCGACCTTTCACCGCGGTGGGCTAGCCAAAAACATTCAGTACTTC. Amino acid sequence: CASSYQDPTFHRGGLAKNIQYF.

Regarding this clonotype: Possible read error: a much larger clone is one base away. The chain recombines TRBV2 with TRBJ2-5, with D uncertain. The CDR3 spans 11 residues. V lost 6 bases and J lost 4, with 6 bases in between. Looked up from germline, CDR1 is SNHLY and CDR2 is FYNNEI. CDR3 in amino acids: CASSPVETQYF. CDR3 in DNA: TGTGCCAGCAGCCCCGTAGAGACCCAGTACTTC.

Only a few counts were recorded for this clonotype. V and J are TRBV5-1 and TRBJ2-2; D unclear. The germline V and J ends were trimmed by 4 bases and 2 bases, with 12 bases remaining between them. Germline V gene lookup returns CDR1 SGHRS and CDR2 YFSETQ. This CDR3 contains 15 residues. The CDR3 bases are TGCGCCAGCAGCACCCAACAGCTTAACACCGGGGAGCTGTTTTTT. Amino acid sequence: CASSTQQLNTGELFF.

The table lists this clonotype with a few counts. The V and J genes are TRBV5-5 and TRBJ2-5; 7 nucleotides agree with TRBD1. This CDR3 is 16 amino acids long. CDR1 SGHKS and CDR2 YYEKEE come from the germline V gene (reference sequence). Unmatched junction bases numbered 11, after V lost 4 bases and J lost 2 bases. The CDR3 nucleotides read TGTGCCAGCAGCCATTCCCCGACAGGGAGACAAGAGACCCAGTACTTC. This codes for CASSHSPTGRQETQYF.

This clonotype was detected only a few times. The chain carries TRBV6-5 and TRBJ2-1; no firm D call. CDR3 size: 15 residues. Trimming stripped 2 bases from V and 2 bases from J, with 10 bases between. CDR1 is MNHEY, CDR2 SVGAGI, per germline. The CDR3 DNA reads as TGTGCCAGCAGTTACGCGCTAGGAACCTACAATGAGCAGTTCTTC. Translated, it gives CASSYALGTYNEQFF.